This TCR beta chain derives from a study of response to subunit inactivated influenza vaccine. Findings of the study overall: Researchers suggested that each seasonal influenza vaccination recruits few new T cells.

The V gene lost 1 base and the J gene lost 3 bases, with 9 bases spanning the gap. The CDR3 sequence is 14 residues long. Germline CDR1 is SGDLS and CDR2 is YYNGEE. Concerning this clonotype: As yet, its antigen is unknown.

TCRdb independently ran MiXCR on the RT-PCR reads; one entry per CDR3 protein. The repertoire has hundreds of thousands of distinct CDR3 sequences, 18% of them found once; the top ten carry approximately 11%. The material sequenced was PBMCs from blood, taken 4 to 6 days after vaccination. This clonotype was sampled from a man aged 50 to 60 who received an inactivated influenza vaccine. This chain links TRBV9 with TRBJ2-3, with D hard to call. The CDR3 DNA follows: TGTGCCAGCAGCGTACGTCCCGCGACAGATACGCAGTATTTT. This translates into CASSVRPATDTQYF.